This T cell receptor (beta chain) was captured by sequencing in a study of vaccination and CD4 T cells after COVID-19. Concerning this clonotype: Antigen unknown.

Specified treatment: approximately 11-day PBMC culture with coronavirus spike peptide pools or control peptides (ViraFEST assay). Convalescent patients tested SARS-CoV-2 PCR positive from March to December 2020, before Alpha, Beta and Delta emerged. On day 3 and again on day 7, fresh IL-2 medium was used to replace half the medium. Oncomine TCR Beta short-read sequencing was applied to DNA from cultured CD4+ T cells. One entry per CDR3 protein results from TCRdb running MiXCR on the PCR reads. There are approximately 15,000 distinct CDR3 sequences in the sample; more than 35% occur only once, and around 6% lies in the top ten. From germline, CDR1 is LNHDA and CDR2 SQIVND (reference sequence). Between the trimmed V and J ends, which lost 7 bases and 10 bases, there was a span of 10 bases. The CDR3 runs to 11 residues.

The sequence came from a human donor who had recovered from COVID-19. This chain joins TRBV19 and TRBJ1-4; possible D gene TRBD1, 5 bases. Sample: CD4+ T cells from blood, cultured in vitro, taken before SARS-CoV-2 vaccination. The CDR3 loop is CASMGTGKLFF. In nucleotides, the CDR3 is TGTGCCAGTATGGGGACGGGAAAACTGTTTTTT.